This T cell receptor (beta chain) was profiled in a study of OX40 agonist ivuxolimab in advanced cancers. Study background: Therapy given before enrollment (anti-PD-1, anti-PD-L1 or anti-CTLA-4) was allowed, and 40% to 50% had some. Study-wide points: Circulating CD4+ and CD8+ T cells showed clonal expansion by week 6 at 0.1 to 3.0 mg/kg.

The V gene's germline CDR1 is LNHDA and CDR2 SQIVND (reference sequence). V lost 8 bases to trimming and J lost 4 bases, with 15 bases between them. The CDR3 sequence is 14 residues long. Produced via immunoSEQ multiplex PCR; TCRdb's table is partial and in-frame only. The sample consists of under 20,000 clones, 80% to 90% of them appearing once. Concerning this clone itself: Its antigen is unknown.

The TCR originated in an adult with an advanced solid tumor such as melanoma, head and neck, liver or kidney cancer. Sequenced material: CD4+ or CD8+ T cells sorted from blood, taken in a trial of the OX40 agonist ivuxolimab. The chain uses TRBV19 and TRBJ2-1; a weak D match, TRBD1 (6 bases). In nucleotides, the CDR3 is TGTGCCAGTGGAAATCTGGACAGTTACAATGAGCAGTTCTTC. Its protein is CASGNLDSYNEQFF.